Included here is one T cell receptor (beta chain) sequence, with context. The data stem from a study of cytomegalovirus exposure and HLA in healthy donors. PCR was performed using 60 Vbeta and 13 Jbeta primers. Only in-frame clones appear in the TCRdb table, and some are missing; sequencing was by immunoSEQ multiplex PCR. This repertoire shows approximately 150,000 clones, about two thirds found once; its top ten account for roughly a tenth. Trimming took off 0 bases at V and 8 bases at J, with 3 bases between the two ends. This CDR3 is built from 11 residues. Germline loops: CDR1 SGHDT, CDR2 YYEEEE. The rearrangement joins TRBV5-6 to TRBJ2-1; no firm D call. This clonotype was sampled from a man aged 25 to 40 in good health and CMV-seropositive. Sequencing was done on a sample of PBMCs. DNA of the CDR3: TGTGCCAGCAGCTTGGCCTATGAGCAGTTCTTC. It yields the protein CASSLAYEQFF.